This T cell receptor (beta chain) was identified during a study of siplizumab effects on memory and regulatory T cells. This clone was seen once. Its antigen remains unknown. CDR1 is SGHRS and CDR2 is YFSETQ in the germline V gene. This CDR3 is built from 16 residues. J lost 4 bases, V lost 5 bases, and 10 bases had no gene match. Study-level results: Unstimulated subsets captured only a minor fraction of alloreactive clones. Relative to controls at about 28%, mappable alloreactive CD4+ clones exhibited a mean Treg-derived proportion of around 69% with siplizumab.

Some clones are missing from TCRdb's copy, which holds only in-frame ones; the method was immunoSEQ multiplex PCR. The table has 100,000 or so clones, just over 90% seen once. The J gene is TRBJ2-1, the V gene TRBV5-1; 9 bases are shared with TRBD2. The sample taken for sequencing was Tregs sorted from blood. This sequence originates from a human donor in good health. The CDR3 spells CASRPISGRDYNEQFF. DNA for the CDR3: TGCGCCAGCAGACCCATTAGCGGGAGAGATTACAATGAGCAGTTCTTC.